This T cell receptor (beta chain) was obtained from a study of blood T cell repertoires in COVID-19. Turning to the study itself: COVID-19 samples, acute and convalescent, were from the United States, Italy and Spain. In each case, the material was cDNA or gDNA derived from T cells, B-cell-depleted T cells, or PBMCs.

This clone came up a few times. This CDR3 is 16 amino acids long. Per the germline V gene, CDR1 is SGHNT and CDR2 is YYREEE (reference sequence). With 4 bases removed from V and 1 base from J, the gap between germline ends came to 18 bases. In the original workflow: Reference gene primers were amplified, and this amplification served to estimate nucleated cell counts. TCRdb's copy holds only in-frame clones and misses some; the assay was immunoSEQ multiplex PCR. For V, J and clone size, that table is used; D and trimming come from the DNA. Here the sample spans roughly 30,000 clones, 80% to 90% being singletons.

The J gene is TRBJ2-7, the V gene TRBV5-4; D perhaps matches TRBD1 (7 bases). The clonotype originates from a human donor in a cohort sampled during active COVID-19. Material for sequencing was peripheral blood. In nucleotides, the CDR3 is TGTGCCAGCAGCCCGAGGACAGGACGGGAGTCCTACGAGCAGTACTTC. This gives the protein CASSPRTGRESYEQYF.